A single TCR beta chain is shown here with its context. The data were obtained in a study of blood T cell repertoires in COVID-19. The authors' processing: Amplified reference gene primers provided the basis for estimating nucleated cell counts. Here immunoSEQ multiplex PCR was the method, and the copy in TCRdb shows in-frame clones only, minus some. D and trimming come from the DNA, and the V and J calls and clone size come from that table. The table includes roughly 220,000 clones, over 80% detected once. In germline, CDR1 is GTSNPN, CDR2 SVGIG (reference sequence). Trimming removed 3 bases at V and 5 bases at J, with 22 bases between. CDR3 size: 17 residues.

The J gene is TRBJ2-2, the V gene TRBV30, with D perhaps matching TRBD2 (6 bases). The sample taken for sequencing was PBMCs or T cells enriched from blood (not recorded which). The TCR comes from a woman in her thirties or forties who had recovered from COVID-19. The CDR3 spells CAWSDNELAGYTGELFF. DNA of the CDR3: TGTGCCTGGAGCGACAATGAGCTGGCGGGGTATACCGGGGAGCTGTTTTTT.